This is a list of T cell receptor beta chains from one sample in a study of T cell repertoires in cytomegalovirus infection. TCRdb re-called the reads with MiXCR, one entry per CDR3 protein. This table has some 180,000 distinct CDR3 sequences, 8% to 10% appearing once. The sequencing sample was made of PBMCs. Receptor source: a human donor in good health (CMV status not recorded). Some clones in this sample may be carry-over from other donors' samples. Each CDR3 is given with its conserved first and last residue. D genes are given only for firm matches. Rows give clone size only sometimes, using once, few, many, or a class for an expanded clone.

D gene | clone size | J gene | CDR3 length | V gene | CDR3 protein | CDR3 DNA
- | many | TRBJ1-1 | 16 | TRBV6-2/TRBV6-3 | CASSTDQGKRNTEAFF | TGTGCCAGCAGCACGGATCAGGGGAAGAGGAACACTGAAGCTTTCTTT
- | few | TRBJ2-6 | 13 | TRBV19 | CASRPAGANVLTF | TGTGCCAGTAGACCGGCTGGGGCCAACGTCCTGACTTTC
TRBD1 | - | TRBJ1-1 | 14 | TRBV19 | CASSMQGAVTGAFF | TGTGCCAGTAGTATGCAGGGGGCTGTCACTGGAGCTTTCTTT
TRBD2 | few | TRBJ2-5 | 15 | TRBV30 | CAWSVGLGGGETQYF | TGTGCCTGGAGTGTGGGGTTGGGGGGGGGAGAGACCCAGTACTTC
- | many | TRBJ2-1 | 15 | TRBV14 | CASSRTGRKYNEQFF | TGTGCCAGCAGCAGAACAGGAAGGAAATACAATGAGCAGTTCTTC
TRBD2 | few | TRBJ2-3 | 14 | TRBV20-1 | CSARASGGADTQYF | TGCAGTGCTAGAGCTAGCGGGGGGGCGGATACGCAGTATTTT
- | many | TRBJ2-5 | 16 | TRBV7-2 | CASSLTPGGMQETQYF | TGTGCCAGCAGCTTAACCCCCGGAGGGATGCAAGAGACCCAGTACTTC
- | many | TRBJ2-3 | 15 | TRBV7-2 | CASSQAGGFTDTQYF | TGTGCCAGCAGCCAAGCAGGCGGATTCACAGATACGCAGTATTTT
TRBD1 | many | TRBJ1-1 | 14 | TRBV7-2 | CASTGGQWHNEAFF | TGTGCCAGTACTGGGGGACAGTGGCACAATGAAGCTTTCTTT
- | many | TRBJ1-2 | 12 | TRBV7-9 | CASSLDGGGYTF | TGTGCCAGCAGCCTGGACGGAGGTGGCTACACCTTC
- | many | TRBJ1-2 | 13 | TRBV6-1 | CASIRGASGGYTF | TGTGCCAGCATACGGGGCGCCTCAGGTGGCTACACCTTC
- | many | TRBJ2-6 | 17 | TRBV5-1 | CASSPDGTNSGANVLTF | TGCGCCAGCAGCCCGGATGGAACCAACTCTGGGGCCAACGTCCTGACTTTC
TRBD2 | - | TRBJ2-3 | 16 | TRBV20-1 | CSARLLGAGITDTQYF | TGCAGTGCCCGCCTGTTGGGAGCGGGGATCACAGATACGCAGTATTTT
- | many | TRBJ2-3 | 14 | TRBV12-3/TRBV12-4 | CASRGLTSTDTQYF | TGTGCCAGCAGGGGGCTTACTAGCACAGATACGCAGTATTTT
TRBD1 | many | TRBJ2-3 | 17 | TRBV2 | CASSVRRQGRGTDTQYF | TGTGCCAGCAGTGTGCGACGACAGGGGCGAGGCACAGATACGCAGTATTTT
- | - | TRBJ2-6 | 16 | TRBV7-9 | CASSPLAGVGANVLAF | TGTGCCAGCAGCCCCTTGGCAGGGGTTGGGGCCAACGTCCTGGCTTTC
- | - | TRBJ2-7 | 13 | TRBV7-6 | CASSTRRLGEQYF | TGTGCCAGCAGCACACGACGCCTGGGCGAGCAGTACTTC
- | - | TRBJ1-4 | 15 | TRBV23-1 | CASSQPRPADEKLFF | TGCGCCAGCAGTCAACCCCGCCCTGCTGATGAAAAACTGTTTTTT
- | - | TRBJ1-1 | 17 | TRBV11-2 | CASSLASTTRRNTEAFF | TGTGCCAGCAGCTTAGCTTCAACCACCCGCCGGAACACTGAAGCTTTCTTT
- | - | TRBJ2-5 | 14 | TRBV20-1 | CSATYGGNEETQYF | TGCAGTGCCACCTATGGGGGAAATGAAGAGACCCAGTACTTC
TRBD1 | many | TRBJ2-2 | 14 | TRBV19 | CASSYGQGVWELFF | TGTGCCAGTAGTTATGGACAGGGGGTGTGGGAGCTGTTTTTT
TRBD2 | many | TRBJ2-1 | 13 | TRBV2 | CASGTSGRVEQFF | TGTGCCAGCGGGACTAGCGGGAGGGTAGAACAGTTCTTC
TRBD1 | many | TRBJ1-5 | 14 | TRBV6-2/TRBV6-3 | CASRIQGSNQPQHF | TGTGCCAGCCGGATACAGGGGAGCAATCAGCCCCAGCATTTT
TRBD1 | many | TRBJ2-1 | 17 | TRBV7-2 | CASSLGGTGTGKNEQFF | TGTGCCAGCAGCTTAGGGGGGACCGGGACAGGGAAGAATGAGCAGTTCTTC
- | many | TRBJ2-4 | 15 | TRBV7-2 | CASSAGRMGKNIQYF | TGTGCCAGCAGTGCAGGGAGGATGGGCAAAAACATTCAGTACTTC
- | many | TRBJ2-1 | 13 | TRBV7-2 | CASSLEVYNEQFF | TGTGCCAGCAGCTTGGAGGTTTACAATGAGCAGTTCTTC
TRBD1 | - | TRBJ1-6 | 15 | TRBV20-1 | CSARASTGGDSPLHF | TGCAGTGCTAGAGCATCGACAGGGGGCGATTCACCCCTCCACTTT
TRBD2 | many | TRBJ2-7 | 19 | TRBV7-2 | CASSSRGTSGRRSSYEQYF | TGTGCCAGCAGCAGTCGGGGGACTAGCGGGAGGAGGAGTTCCTACGAGCAGTACTTC
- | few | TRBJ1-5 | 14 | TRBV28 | CASRAGSYNQPQHF | TGTGCCAGCAGAGCAGGGAGTTATAATCAGCCCCAGCATTTT
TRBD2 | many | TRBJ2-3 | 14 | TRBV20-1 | CSAEWEGGTDTQYF | TGCAGTGCCGAGTGGGAGGGCGGCACAGATACGCAGTATTTT
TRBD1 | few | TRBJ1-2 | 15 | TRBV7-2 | CASSLGGQGAYGYTF | TGTGCCAGCAGCTTAGGGGGACAGGGGGCATATGGCTACACCTTC
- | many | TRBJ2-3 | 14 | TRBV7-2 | CASSLSQGSDTQYF | TGTGCCAGCAGCTTATCCCAGGGCTCAGATACGCAGTATTTT
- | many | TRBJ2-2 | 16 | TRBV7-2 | CASSFSGAQMGGELFF | TGTGCCAGCAGCTTTTCGGGGGCGCAGATGGGCGGGGAGCTGTTTTTT
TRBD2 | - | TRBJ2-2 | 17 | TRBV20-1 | CSARVSSGGVKTGELFF | TGCAGTGCTAGAGTCTCTAGCGGGGGGGTCAAGACCGGGGAGCTGTTTTTT
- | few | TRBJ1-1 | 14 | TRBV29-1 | CSVEDGRLNTEAFF | TGCAGCGTTGAAGATGGCCGTCTGAATACTGAAGCTTTCTTT
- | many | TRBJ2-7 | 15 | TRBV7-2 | CASSLDPGLNYEQYF | TGTGCCAGCAGCTTAGATCCAGGGTTAAACTACGAGCAGTACTTC
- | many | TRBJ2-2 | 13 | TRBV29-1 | CSVAGTNTGELFF | TGCAGCGTTGCCGGGACAAACACCGGGGAGCTGTTTTTT
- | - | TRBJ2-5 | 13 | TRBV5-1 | CASSFMSGETQYF | TGCGCCAGCAGCTTCATGAGCGGCGAGACCCAGTACTTC
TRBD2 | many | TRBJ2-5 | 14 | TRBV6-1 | CASIRIAGRETQYF | TGTGCCAGCATCAGAATAGCGGGAAGGGAGACCCAGTACTTC
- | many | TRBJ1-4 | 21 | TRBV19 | CASSMKLLGTFPRPGGEKLFF | TGTGCCAGTAGTATGAAACTTCTTGGGACATTTCCGCGGCCGGGAGGAGAAAAACTGTTTTTT
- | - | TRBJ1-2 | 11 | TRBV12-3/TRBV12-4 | CASSHKQELDF | TGTGCCAGCAGCCATAAACAGGAGCTGGACTTC
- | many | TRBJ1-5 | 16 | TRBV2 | CASSEEAGDFNQPQHF | TGTGCCAGCAGTGAAGAGGCAGGGGACTTCAATCAGCCCCAGCATTTT
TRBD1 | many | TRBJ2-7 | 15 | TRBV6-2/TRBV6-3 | CASSFPGTGLYEQYF | TGTGCCAGCAGTTTCCCCGGGACAGGTTTGTACGAGCAGTACTTC
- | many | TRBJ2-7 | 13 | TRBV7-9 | CASRRDSSYEQYF | TGTGCCAGCAGGCGGGACAGCTCCTACGAGCAGTACTTC
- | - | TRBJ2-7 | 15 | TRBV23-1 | CASSPGGEISYEQYF | TGCGCCAGCAGTCCTGGGGGCGAGATCTCCTACGAGCAGTACTTC
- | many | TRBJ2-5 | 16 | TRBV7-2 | CASSSRRLRGQETQYF | TGTGCCAGCAGCTCCCGCCGCCTTAGAGGCCAAGAGACCCAGTACTTC
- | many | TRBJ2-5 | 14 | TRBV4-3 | CASSQDLLRETQYF | TGCGCCAGCAGCCAAGATCTGTTACGGGAGACCCAGTACTTC
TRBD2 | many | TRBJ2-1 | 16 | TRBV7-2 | CASSLSRGGSYNEQFF | TGTGCCAGCAGCTTATCTCGCGGGGGGTCCTACAATGAGCAGTTCTTC
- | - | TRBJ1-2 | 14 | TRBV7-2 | CASSLLARVEGYTF | TGTGCCAGCAGCTTATTGGCGAGGGTGGAAGGCTACACCTTC
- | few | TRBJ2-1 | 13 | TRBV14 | CASSQRGNNEQFF | TGTGCCAGCAGCCAAAGGGGCAACAATGAGCAGTTCTTC
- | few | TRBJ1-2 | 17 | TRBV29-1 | CSVEDRGRVGINYGYTF | TGCAGCGTTGAAGATCGGGGCAGGGTGGGGATTAACTATGGCTACACCTTC
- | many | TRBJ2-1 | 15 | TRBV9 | CASSVDHRSYNEQFF | TGTGCCAGCAGCGTAGACCATCGCTCCTACAATGAGCAGTTCTTC
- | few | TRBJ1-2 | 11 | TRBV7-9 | CATSEEYGYTF | TGTGCCACCTCCGAGGAGTATGGCTACACCTTC
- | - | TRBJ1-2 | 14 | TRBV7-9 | CASSSHRLNYGYTF | TGTGCCAGCAGCTCACACAGGCTAAACTATGGCTACACCTTC